This paragraph covers one T cell receptor beta chain sequence. Its antigen is still unknown. TCRdb's copy holds only in-frame clones and misses some; the assay was immunoSEQ multiplex PCR. This sample has tens of thousands of clones, with around nine tenths found just once. The entry originates in a study of T cell responses to AZD1222 COVID-19 vaccine. Study-level information: Pooling of second doses given at about 4 or about 12 weeks was done.

This CDR3 comprises 15 residues. CDR1 SGHTA and CDR2 FQGNSA come from the germline V gene. The V segment lost 5 bases and the J segment 2 bases; nucleotides outside the gene matches: 5. Overall study results and limits: The study found Spike-specific TCR breadth and depth rose after two AZD1222 doses. Dominant at 160-218 and 743-854, vaccine-associated CD4 TCRs also spanned spike. Nearly half of spike-specific TCRs reportedly go after variant regions that carry no mutations.

This TCR was recovered from an adult in good health. Sequenced material: peripheral blood, taken on day 0 of AZD1222 vaccination. The chain is built from TRBV7-2 and TRBJ2-1, with 8 nucleotides matching TRBD2. The CDR3 reads CASSRGGQAYNEQFF. In DNA, the CDR3 is TGTGCCAGCAGCCGGGGGGGGCAGGCCTACAATGAGCAGTTCTTC.